A selection of T cell receptor beta chains follows, all from one sample in a study of T-cell reconstitution after alpha-beta-depleted transplantation in children. Via MiXCR, TCRdb re-called the PCR reads, giving one row per CDR3 protein. Among 200,000 to 300,000 distinct CDR3 sequences listed, roughly 8.2% were seen once. This material consisted of PBMCs, mostly from graft donor cells, taken 180 days after TCRalphabeta/CD19-depleted stem cell transplant. The receptors come from a male patient between 10 and 17 years old who had a stem cell transplant for acute lymphoblastic leukemia, so the T cells may come from the graft donor. The CDR3 runs from the conserved cysteine through the conserved F or W. Each record gives: V gene, CDR3 protein.

TRBV3-1 | CASSPYSPGLAGTDTQYF
TRBV20-1 | CSARVGTSTIYEQYF
TRBV7-2 | CASSLSSYEQYF
TRBV5-1 | CASGLRDRGTDTQYF
TRBV20-1 | CSAPQKQGLQPQHF
TRBV9 | CASSVQITDTQYF
TRBV29-1 | CSVEDRGLHTQYF
TRBV3-1 | CASSLGAGVNTEAFF
TRBV12-3/TRBV12-4 | CASTLGHEKLFF
TRBV27 | CASSPGGLAGVYEQYF
TRBV14 | CASSQDRQGQETQYF
TRBV4-2 | CASSLGQALKGTANEKLFF
TRBV9 | CASSGGGTNEKLFF
TRBV7-3 | CASSEGSGGAGTDTQYF
TRBV6-1 | CASSEGRARTYNSPLHF
TRBV7-3 | CASSLMTGGPYEQYF
TRBV11-1 | CASSFYKGGLATDTQYF
TRBV28 | CASRAPGTPGGNEQFF
TRBV6-8 | CASRLPGQGAPGANVLTF
TRBV6-5 | CASRPGQGGNQPQHF